This T cell receptor beta chain was identified in a study of blood T cell repertoires in COVID-19. Study details: Spain, Italy and the United States supplied samples that represented acute and convalescent COVID-19.

The CDR3 length is 16 residues. With 3 bases clipped from V and 9 bases from J, the junction kept 10 bases outside the gene matches. Germline CDR1 reads MNHNS; CDR2 reads SASEGT. Seattle patients were enrolled during active infection and followed longitudinally. Method: immunoSEQ multiplex PCR; TCRdb's copy keeps in-frame clones and lacks some. The repertoire holds under 150,000 clones, approximately 83% seen once, with about 8% in the top ten. The chain carries TRBV6-1 and TRBJ2-1, with 11 bases lining up with TRBD2. This sequence was found in a woman aged 55-69 years with COVID-19, enrolled during active disease. Sequenced material: peripheral blood. CDR3 loop: CASSDDSGGAFGEQFF. The DNA of the CDR3 is TGTGCCAGCAGTGATGATAGCGGGGGGGCTTTTGGTGAGCAGTTCTTC.